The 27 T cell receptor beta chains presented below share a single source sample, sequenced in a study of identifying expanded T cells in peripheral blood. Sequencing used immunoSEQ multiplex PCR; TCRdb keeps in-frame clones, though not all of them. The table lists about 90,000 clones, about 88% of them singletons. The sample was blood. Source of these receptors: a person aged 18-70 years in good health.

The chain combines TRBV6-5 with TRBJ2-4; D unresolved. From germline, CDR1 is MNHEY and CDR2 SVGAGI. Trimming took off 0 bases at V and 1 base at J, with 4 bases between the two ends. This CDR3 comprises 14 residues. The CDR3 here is CASSYSGAKNIQYF. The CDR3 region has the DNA TGTGCCAGCAGTTACTCCGGGGCCAAAAACATTCAGTACTTC.

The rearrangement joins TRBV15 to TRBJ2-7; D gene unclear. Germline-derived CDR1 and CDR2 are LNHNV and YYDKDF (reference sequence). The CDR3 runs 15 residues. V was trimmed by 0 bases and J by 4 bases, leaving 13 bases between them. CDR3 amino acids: CATSRDRVKTYEQYF. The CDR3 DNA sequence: TGTGCCACCAGCAGAGATAGGGTCAAGACTTACGAGCAGTACTTC.

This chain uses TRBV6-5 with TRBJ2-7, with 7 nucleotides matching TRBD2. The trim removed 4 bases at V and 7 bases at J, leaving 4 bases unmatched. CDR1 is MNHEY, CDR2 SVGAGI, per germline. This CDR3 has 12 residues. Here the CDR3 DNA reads TGTGCCAGCAGTTTAAGGACTAGGGAGCAGTACTTC. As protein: CASSLRTREQYF.

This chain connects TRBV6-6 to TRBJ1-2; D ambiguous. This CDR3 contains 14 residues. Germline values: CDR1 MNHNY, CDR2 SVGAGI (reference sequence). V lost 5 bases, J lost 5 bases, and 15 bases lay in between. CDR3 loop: CASSPPGRQYGYTF. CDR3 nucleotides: TGTGCCAGCAGTCCCCCGGGGAGACAATATGGCTACACCTTC.

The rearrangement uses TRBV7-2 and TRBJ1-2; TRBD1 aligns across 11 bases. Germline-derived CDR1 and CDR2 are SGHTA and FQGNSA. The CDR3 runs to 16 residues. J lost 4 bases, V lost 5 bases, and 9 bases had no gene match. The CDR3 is CASSGGQGAIFYGYTF. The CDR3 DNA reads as TGTGCCAGCAGCGGAGGACAGGGGGCAATTTTCTATGGCTACACCTTC.

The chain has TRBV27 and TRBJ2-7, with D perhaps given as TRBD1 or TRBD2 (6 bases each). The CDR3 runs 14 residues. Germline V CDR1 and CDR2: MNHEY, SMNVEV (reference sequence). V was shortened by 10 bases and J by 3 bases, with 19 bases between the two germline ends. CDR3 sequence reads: CATGSWGRLYEQYF. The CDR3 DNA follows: TGTGCCACCGGGAGTTGGGGGCGCCTCTACGAGCAGTACTTC.

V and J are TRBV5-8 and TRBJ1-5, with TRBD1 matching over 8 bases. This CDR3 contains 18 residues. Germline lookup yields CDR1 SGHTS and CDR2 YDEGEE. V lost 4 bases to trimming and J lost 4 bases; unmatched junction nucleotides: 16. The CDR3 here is CASSARRTGWGPNQPQHF. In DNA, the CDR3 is TGTGCCAGCAGCGCCCGAAGGACAGGGTGGGGGCCTAATCAGCCCCAGCATTTT.

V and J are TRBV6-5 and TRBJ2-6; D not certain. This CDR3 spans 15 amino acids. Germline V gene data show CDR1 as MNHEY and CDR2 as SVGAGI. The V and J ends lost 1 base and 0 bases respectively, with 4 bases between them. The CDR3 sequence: CASSYYDSGANVLTF. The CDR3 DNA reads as TGTGCCAGCAGTTACTACGACTCTGGGGCCAACGTCCTGACTTTC.

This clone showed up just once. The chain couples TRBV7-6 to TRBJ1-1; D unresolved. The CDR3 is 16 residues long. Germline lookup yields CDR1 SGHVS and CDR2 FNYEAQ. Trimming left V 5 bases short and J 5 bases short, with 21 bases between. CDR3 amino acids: CASSPRGPLGITEAFF. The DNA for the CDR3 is TGTGCCAGCAGCCCAAGAGGGCCGCTGGGGATAACTGAAGCTTTCTTT.

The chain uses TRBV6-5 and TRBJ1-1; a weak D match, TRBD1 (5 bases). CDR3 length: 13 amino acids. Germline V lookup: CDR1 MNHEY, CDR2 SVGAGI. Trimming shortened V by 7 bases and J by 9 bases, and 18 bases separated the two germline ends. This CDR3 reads CASTPPVGDQAFF. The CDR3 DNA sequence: TGTGCCAGCACCCCGCCGGTGGGGGACCAAGCTTTCTTT.

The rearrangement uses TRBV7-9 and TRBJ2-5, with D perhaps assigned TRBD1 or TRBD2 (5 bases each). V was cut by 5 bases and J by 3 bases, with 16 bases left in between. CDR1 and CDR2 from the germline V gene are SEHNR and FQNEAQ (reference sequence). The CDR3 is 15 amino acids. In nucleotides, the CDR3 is TGTGCCAGCAGCCACCCGCTGGGGACGGAAGAGACCCAGTACTTC. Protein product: CASSHPLGTEETQYF.

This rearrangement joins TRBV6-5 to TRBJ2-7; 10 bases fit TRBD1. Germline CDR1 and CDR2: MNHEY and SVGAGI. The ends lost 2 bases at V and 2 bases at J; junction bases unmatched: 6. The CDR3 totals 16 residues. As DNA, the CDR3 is TGTGCCAGCAGTTACCGGGGGGACAGGGGTACCTACGAGCAGTACTTC. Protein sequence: CASSYRGDRGTYEQYF.

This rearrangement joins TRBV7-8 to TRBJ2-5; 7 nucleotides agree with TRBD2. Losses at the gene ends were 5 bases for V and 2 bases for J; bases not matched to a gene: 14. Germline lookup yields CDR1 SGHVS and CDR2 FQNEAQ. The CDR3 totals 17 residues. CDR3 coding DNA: TGTGCCAGCAGCCCACAGAAGACTAGCACAAATCAAGAGACCCAGTACTTC. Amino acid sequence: CASSPQKTSTNQETQYF.

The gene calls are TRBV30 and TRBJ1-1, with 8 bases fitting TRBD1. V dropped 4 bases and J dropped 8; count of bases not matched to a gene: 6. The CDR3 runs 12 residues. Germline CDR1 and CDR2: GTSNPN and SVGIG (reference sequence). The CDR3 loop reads CAWTAGDREAFF. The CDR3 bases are TGTGCCTGGACCGCGGGGGACAGGGAAGCTTTCTTT.

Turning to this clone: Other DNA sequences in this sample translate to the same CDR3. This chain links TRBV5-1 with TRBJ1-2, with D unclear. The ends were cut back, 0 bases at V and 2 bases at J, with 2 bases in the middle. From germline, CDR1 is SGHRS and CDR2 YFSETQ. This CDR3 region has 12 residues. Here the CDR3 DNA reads TGCGCCAGCAGCTTGGGCAACTATGGCTACACCTTC. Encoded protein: CASSLGNYGYTF.

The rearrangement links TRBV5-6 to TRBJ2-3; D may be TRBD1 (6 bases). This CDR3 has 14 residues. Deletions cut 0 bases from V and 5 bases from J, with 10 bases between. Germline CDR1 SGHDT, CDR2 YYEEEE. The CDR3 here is CASSLDRVLDTQYF. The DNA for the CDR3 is TGTGCCAGCAGCTTGGACAGGGTGTTAGATACGCAGTATTTT.

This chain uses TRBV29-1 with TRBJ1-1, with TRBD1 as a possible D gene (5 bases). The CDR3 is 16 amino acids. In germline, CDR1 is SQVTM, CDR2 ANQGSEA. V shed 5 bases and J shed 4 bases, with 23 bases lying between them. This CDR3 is CSVHRRSSSGTTEAFF. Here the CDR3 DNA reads TGCAGCGTTCACCGAAGGAGTAGCAGCGGGACCACTGAAGCTTTCTTT.

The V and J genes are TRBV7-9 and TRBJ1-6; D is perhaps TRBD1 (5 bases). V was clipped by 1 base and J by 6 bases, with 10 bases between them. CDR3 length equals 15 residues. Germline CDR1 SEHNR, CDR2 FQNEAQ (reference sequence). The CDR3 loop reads CASSLDGAGNSPLHF. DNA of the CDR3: TGTGCCAGCAGCTTAGACGGGGCGGGTAATTCACCCCTCCACTTT.

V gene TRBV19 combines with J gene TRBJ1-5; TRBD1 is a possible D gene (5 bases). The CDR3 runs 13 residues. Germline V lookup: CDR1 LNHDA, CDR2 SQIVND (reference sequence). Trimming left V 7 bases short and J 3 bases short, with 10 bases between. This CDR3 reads CASNRQYNQPQHF. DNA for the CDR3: TGTGCCAGTAATCGACAGTACAATCAGCCCCAGCATTTT.

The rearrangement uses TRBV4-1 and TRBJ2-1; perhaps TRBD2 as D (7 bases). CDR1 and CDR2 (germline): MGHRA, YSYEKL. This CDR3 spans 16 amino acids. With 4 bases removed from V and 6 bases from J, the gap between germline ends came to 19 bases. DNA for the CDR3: TGCGCCAGCAGCCTCCTGGAGTGGGGGGGCTCCAATGAGCAGTTCTTC. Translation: CASSLLEWGGSNEQFF.

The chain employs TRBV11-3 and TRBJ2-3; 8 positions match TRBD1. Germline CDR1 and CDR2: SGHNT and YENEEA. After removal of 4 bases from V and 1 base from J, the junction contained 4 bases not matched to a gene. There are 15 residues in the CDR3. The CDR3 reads CASSSTGVGTDTQYF. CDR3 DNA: TGTGCCAGCAGCTCGACAGGGGTGGGCACAGATACGCAGTATTTT. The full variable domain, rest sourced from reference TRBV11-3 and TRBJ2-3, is EAGVVQSPRYKIIEKKQPVAFWCNPISGHNTLYWYLQNLGQGPELLIRYENEEAVDDSQLPKDRFSAERLKGVDSTLKIQPAELGDSAVYLCASSSTGVGTDTQYFGPGTRLTVL.

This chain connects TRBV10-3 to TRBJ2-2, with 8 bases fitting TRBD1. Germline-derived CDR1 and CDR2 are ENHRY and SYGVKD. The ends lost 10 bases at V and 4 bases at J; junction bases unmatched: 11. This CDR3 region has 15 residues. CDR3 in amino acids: CATRLQGVSTGELFF. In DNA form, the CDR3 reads TGTGCCACCCGTTTACAGGGGGTTAGCACCGGGGAGCTGTTTTTT.

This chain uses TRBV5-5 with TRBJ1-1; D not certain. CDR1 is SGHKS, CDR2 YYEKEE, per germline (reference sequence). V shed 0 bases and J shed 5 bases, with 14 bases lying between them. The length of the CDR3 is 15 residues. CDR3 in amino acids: CASSLESGWWTEAFF. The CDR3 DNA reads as TGTGCCAGCAGCTTGGAATCCGGTTGGTGGACTGAAGCTTTCTTT.

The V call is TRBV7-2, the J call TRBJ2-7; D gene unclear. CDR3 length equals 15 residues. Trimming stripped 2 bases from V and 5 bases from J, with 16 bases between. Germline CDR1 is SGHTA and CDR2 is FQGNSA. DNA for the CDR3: TGTGCCAGCAGCTTAACCCCGAACTCTCTCGACGAGCAGTACTTC. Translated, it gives CASSLTPNSLDEQYF.

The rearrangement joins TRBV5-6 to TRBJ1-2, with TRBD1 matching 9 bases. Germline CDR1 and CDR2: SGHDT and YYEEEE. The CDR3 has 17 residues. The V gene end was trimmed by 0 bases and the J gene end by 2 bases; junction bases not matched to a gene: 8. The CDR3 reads CASSLAGSGQGNYGYTF. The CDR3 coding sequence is TGTGCCAGCAGCTTGGCTGGTTCGGGACAGGGCAACTATGGCTACACCTTC.

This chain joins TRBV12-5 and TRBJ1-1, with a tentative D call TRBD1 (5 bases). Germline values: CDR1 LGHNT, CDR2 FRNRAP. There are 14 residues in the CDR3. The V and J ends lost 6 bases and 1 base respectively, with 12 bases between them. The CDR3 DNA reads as TGTGCTAGTGGCCGGGGGACGGCGAACACTGAAGCTTTCTTT. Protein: CASGRGTANTEAFF.

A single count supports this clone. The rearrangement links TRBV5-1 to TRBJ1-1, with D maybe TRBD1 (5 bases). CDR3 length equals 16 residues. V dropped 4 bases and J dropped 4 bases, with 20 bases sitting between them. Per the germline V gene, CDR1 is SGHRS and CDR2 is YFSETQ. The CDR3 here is CASSPGGAMMGTEAFF. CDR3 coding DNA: TGCGCCAGCAGCCCCGGAGGGGCCATGATGGGCACTGAAGCTTTCTTT.